A single T cell receptor (beta chain) is shown here with its context. Recruitment covered about two dozen US areas and drew participants whose ages spanned roughly 18 to 90 years. The sample originates from a study of blood T cell repertoires in COVID-19. Generated by immunoSEQ multiplex PCR, the TCRdb table keeps only in-frame clones and is missing some. The sample gives 150,000 to 200,000 clones, 70% to 85% of which show up once; 13% to 15% is in the top ten. This CDR3 comprises 15 residues. The V gene lost 3 bases and the J gene lost 2 bases, with 12 bases spanning the gap. Germline loops: CDR1 MNHNS, CDR2 SASEGT.

Sequenced input: PBMCs or T cells enriched from blood (not recorded which). The origin of this receptor is a man aged 50 to 59 who had recovered from COVID-19. The V and J genes are TRBV6-1 and TRBJ2-3, with TRBD1 as a possible D gene (5 bases). In DNA, the CDR3 is TGTGCCAGCAGTGACCCCCAGGGTGCCACAGATACGCAGTATTTT. Translation gives CASSDPQGATDTQYF.